Shown below are 23 T cell receptor beta chains from a single sample sequenced in a study of OX40 agonist ivuxolimab in advanced cancers. The repertoire was sequenced with immunoSEQ multiplex PCR; TCRdb's copy has only in-frame clones and lacks some. This table holds 80,000 to 100,000 clones, about 92% found once. The source material was CD4+ or CD8+ T cells sorted from blood, sampled in a trial of the OX40 agonist ivuxolimab. These receptors were taken from an adult with an advanced solid tumor such as melanoma, head and neck, liver or kidney cancer.

The chain uses TRBV6-5 and TRBJ1-1, with a tentative D call TRBD1 (6 bases). This CDR3 comprises 13 residues. Germline-derived CDR1 and CDR2 are MNHEY and SVGAGI. V lost 8 bases and J lost 5, with 15 bases in between. CDR3 sequence reads: CASGDTGRTEAFF. CDR3 nucleotide sequence: TGTGCCAGCGGAGATACAGGGAGGACTGAAGCTTTCTTT.

This sequence joins TRBV28 and TRBJ1-5, with D possibly TRBD1 on 5 matching bases. Trimming removed 7 bases from V and 3 bases from J, with 22 bases in between. CDR3 length: 17 residues. The germline CDR1 and CDR2 sequences are MDHEN and SYDVKM. CDR3 DNA sequence: TGTGCCAGCATACCCCTGAGTGTGGGGGTGATCAATCAGCCCCAGCATTTT. Protein: CASIPLSVGVINQPQHF.

This chain links TRBV7-9 with TRBJ1-5; D gene uncertain. This CDR3 is 13 amino acids long. V shed 2 bases and J shed 7 bases, with 9 bases lying between them. CDR1 is SEHNR, CDR2 FQNEAQ, per germline (reference sequence). In DNA form, the CDR3 reads TGTGCCAGCAGCTTACGGGAAGGGCAGCCCCAGCATTTT. Protein sequence: CASSLREGQPQHF.

V gene TRBV10-3 combines with J gene TRBJ1-4; D unresolved. The CDR3 extends over 15 amino acids. Trimming removed 2 bases at V and 5 bases at J, with 12 bases between. Germline CDR1 ENHRY, CDR2 SYGVKD. DNA of the CDR3: TGTGCCATCAGTGAGGAAATCGGGTCGAATGAAAAACTGTTTTTT. It codes for CAISEEIGSNEKLFF.

Comments on this clone: Other DNA sequences in this specimen translate into the identical CDR3. The chain carries TRBV11-2 and TRBJ2-5; no reliable D call. There are 11 residues in the CDR3. The germline V and J ends were trimmed by 3 bases and 2 bases, with 1 base remaining between them. Germline V lookup: CDR1 SGHAT, CDR2 FQNNGV. CDR3: CASSFQETQYF. The CDR3 coding sequence is TGTGCCAGCAGCTTTCAAGAGACCCAGTACTTC.

This chain uses TRBV6-5 with TRBJ1-5; 7 bases fit TRBD1. Germline V gene sequence: CDR1 MNHEY, CDR2 SVGAGI. The CDR3 sequence is 13 residues long. V lost 6 bases to trimming and J lost 6 bases; unmatched junction nucleotides: 5. CDR3 in amino acids: CASRRNRGQPQHF. CDR3 nucleotides: TGTGCCAGCAGGAGGAACAGGGGTCAGCCCCAGCATTTT.

This rearrangement joins TRBV30 to TRBJ1-5, with D possibly matching TRBD1 (6 bases). Germline V CDR1 and CDR2: GTSNPN, SVGIG (reference sequence). With 0 bases removed from V and 9 bases from J, the gap between germline ends came to 12 bases. The CDR3 is made up of 13 amino acids. CDR3 in amino acids: CAWSVQGHAPQHF. The CDR3 region has the DNA TGTGCCTGGAGTGTACAGGGTCATGCGCCCCAGCATTTT.

The chain joins TRBV15 to TRBJ2-1; 7 nucleotides align to TRBD2. This CDR3 has 17 amino acids. Unmatched junction bases numbered 10, after V lost 5 bases and J lost 0 bases. Germline V CDR1 and CDR2: LNHNV, YYDKDF (reference sequence). The CDR3 DNA is TGTGCCACCAGCCCCCGGCCCGGGAGGAGCTCCTACAATGAGCAGTTCTTC. Its protein product is CATSPRPGRSSYNEQFF.

This chain joins TRBV5-8 and TRBJ1-2; the D is unclear. Germline V gives CDR1 SGHTS, CDR2 YDEGEE. This CDR3 region has 13 residues. The V end was cut by 2 bases, the J end by 4 bases, with 9 bases between. The CDR3 DNA follows: TGTGCCAGCAGCTTTCGGGCGCTCTATGGCTACACCTTC. Residues: CASSFRALYGYTF.

The chain has TRBV7-2 and TRBJ2-3; 13 bases are a match to TRBD2. CDR3 length equals 16 residues. Germline V lookup: CDR1 SGHTA, CDR2 FQGNSA. Losses at the gene ends were 2 bases for V and 6 bases for J; bases not matched to a gene: 5. CDR3 bases: TGTGCCAGCAGCTTATTCAGGACTAGCGGGGGTGATACGCAGTATTTT. This gives the protein CASSLFRTSGGDTQYF.

This chain links TRBV30 with TRBJ2-1; tentatively, D is TRBD1 or TRBD2 (5 bases each). V lost 2 bases and J 10 bases, leaving 15 bases between the germline ends. The CDR3 has 13 residues. Germline V gene sequence: CDR1 GTSNPN, CDR2 SVGIG (reference sequence). The CDR3, as DNA: TGTGCCTGGAGTCCATGGGGCGAGGGGGAGCAGTTCTTC. Amino acids: CAWSPWGEGEQFF.

The chain carries TRBV6-5 and TRBJ2-1; no clear D. CDR1 MNHEY and CDR2 SVGAGI come from the germline V gene. The CDR3 has 14 residues. Trimming removed 6 bases from V and 0 bases from J, with 9 bases in between. CDR3 DNA: TGTGCCAGCAGGGACGAGGTCTCCTACAATGAGCAGTTCTTC. It yields the protein CASRDEVSYNEQFF.

The rearrangement joins TRBV7-2 to TRBJ1-2; 9 nucleotides agree with TRBD1. Trimming at V came to 0 bases and at J to 8 bases, leaving 4 bases not matched to a gene. CDR3 length: 14 amino acids. CDR1 SGHTA and CDR2 FQGNSA come from the germline V gene. CDR3 protein: CASSLAPQGAGYTF. CDR3 DNA: TGTGCCAGCAGCTTAGCCCCACAGGGGGCCGGCTACACCTTC.

The rearrangement uses TRBV10-3 and TRBJ2-5; TRBD1 agrees at 8 bases. This CDR3 contains 14 residues. Germline V gives CDR1 ENHRY, CDR2 SYGVKD. The V and J ends lost 4 bases and 5 bases, in that order; junction bases with no gene match: 6. CDR3 loop: CAISAAGGRETQYF. The CDR3 coding sequence is TGTGCCATCAGTGCCGCAGGGGGCAGGGAGACCCAGTACTTC.

This rearrangement joins TRBV28 to TRBJ2-1; D is uncertain. The CDR3 is 11 residues long. Per germline, CDR1 MDHEN and CDR2 SYDVKM. With 5 bases removed from V and 8 bases from J, the gap between germline ends came to 7 bases. The CDR3 region is CASSPRYEQFF. The CDR3 coding sequence is TGTGCCAGCAGTCCCCGTTATGAGCAGTTCTTC.

V and J are TRBV29-1 and TRBJ1-1, with D unresolved. Trimming took 7 bases from V and 1 from J, leaving 10 bases between them. Germline CDR1 is SQVTM and CDR2 is ANQGSEA. CDR3 length: 12 residues. CDR3 residues: CSGGGWNTEAFF. The CDR3 DNA is TGCAGCGGCGGAGGGTGGAACACTGAAGCTTTCTTT.

The V and J genes are TRBV19 and TRBJ1-3; D unclear. The CDR3 sequence is 16 residues long. Germline CDR1 and CDR2: LNHDA and SQIVND (reference sequence). The ends were cut back, 1 base at V and 0 bases at J, with 10 bases in the middle. The CDR3 DNA sequence: TGTGCCAGTAGTATAGTCCCCGATGCCTCTGGAAACACCATATATTTT. Amino acids: CASSIVPDASGNTIYF.

This chain uses TRBV4-3 with TRBJ2-2; tentatively, D is TRBD2 (6 bases). Germline CDR1 and CDR2: LGHNA and YSLEER. V shed 2 bases and J shed 1 base, with 14 bases lying between them. This CDR3 is built from 17 residues. This CDR3 is CASSQLRSGRNTGELFF. The CDR3 DNA reads TGCGCCAGCAGCCAATTACGAAGCGGGCGGAACACCGGGGAGCTGTTTTTT.

This clone was seen a single time. CDR3: CASSYTGQAIQYF. CDR3 DNA sequence: TGTGCCAGCAGCTATACAGGGCAGGCCATTCAGTACTTC. The chain carries TRBV5-4 and TRBJ2-4, with D maybe TRBD1 (6 bases). This CDR3 contains 13 residues. Germline CDR1 SGHNT, CDR2 YYREEE (reference sequence). V shed 3 bases and J shed 9 bases, with 13 bases lying between them.

This chain joins TRBV11-3 and TRBJ2-1, with D possibly being TRBD1 (6 bases). In germline, CDR1 is SGHNT, CDR2 YENEEA. The CDR3 runs to 14 residues. With 4 bases removed from V and 8 bases from J, the gap between germline ends came to 15 bases. The CDR3 sequence: CASSSGFGGDEQFF. For the CDR3, the DNA is TGTGCCAGCAGCTCGGGGTTTGGGGGCGATGAGCAGTTCTTC.

The V and J genes are TRBV30 and TRBJ2-3; no clear D gene. Germline V gives CDR1 GTSNPN, CDR2 SVGIG (reference sequence). CDR3 length equals 13 residues. V was trimmed by 6 bases and J by 4 bases, leaving 14 bases between them. CDR3 DNA sequence: TGTGCCTGTAACTCCGCAGCACCAGATACGCAGTATTTT. Its translation: CACNSAAPDTQYF.

CDR3 loop: CASSVVGSANTEAFF. In DNA, the CDR3 is TGCGCCAGCAGCGTGGTGGGCAGTGCGAACACTGAAGCTTTCTTT. The chain carries TRBV5-1 and TRBJ1-1; D call uncertain. Germline V CDR1 and CDR2: SGHRS, YFSETQ. Trimming left V 4 bases short and J 1 base short, with 14 bases between. CDR3 length equals 15 residues.

This clone occurred a few times. J is TRBJ1-5 and V is TRBV30; D gene uncertain. Per the germline V gene, CDR1 is GTSNPN and CDR2 is SVGIG (reference sequence). The ends were cut back, 3 bases at V and 3 bases at J, with 6 bases in the middle. The CDR3 is 12 amino acids. The CDR3 loop is CAWSSPNQPQHF. In DNA, the CDR3 is TGTGCCTGGAGCTCACCCAATCAGCCCCAGCATTTT.